These 15 T cell receptor beta chains came from one sample sequenced in a study of a mutant IDH1 vaccine in newly diagnosed glioma. Regarding time point: baseline, week 1 (first vaccination visit). Treatment given: pre-vaccination baseline after standard-of-care therapy. The table came from immunoSEQ multiplex PCR; TCRdb's copy has only in-frame clones and leaves some out. The sample carries some 95,000 clones, roughly 78% recorded once. The specimen was PBMCs, collected from a glioma patient treated with radiotherapy, temozolomide or both. Receptors originate from a man between 40 and 49 years old with glioma.

The chain has TRBV7-2 and TRBJ1-3; unclear D gene. This CDR3 region has 17 residues. The germline V gene encodes CDR1 SGHTA and CDR2 FQGNSA. V lost 2 bases to trimming and J lost 1 base, with 15 bases between them. The CDR3: CASSLKMATGSGNTIYF. The CDR3 coding sequence is TGTGCCAGCAGCTTAAAAATGGCGACGGGGTCTGGAAACACCATATATTTT.

This chain connects TRBV2 to TRBJ1-6, with 9 bases matching TRBD1. The germline gives CDR1 SNHLY, CDR2 FYNNEI. Germline trimming cut 8 bases from V and 7 bases from J; bases unmatched to any gene: 6. The CDR3 contains 14 residues. CDR3 nucleotides: TGTGCCAGCGCGGGGACAGGGAAAAATTCACCCCTCCACTTT. Translating gives CASAGTGKNSPLHF.

V usage is TRBV9 and J usage is TRBJ2-3, with 7 bases lining up with TRBD2. V was pared by 1 base and J by 0 bases, with 5 bases of the junction left unmatched. Germline V gene sequence: CDR1 SGDLS, CDR2 YYNGEE. This CDR3 has 16 amino acids. CDR3 residues: CASSVFDSGSTDTQYF. In DNA, the CDR3 is TGTGCCAGCAGCGTATTTGATAGCGGGAGCACAGATACGCAGTATTTT.

The rearrangement uses TRBV7-9 and TRBJ2-7; TRBD1 matches 7 bases. Germline CDR1 reads SEHNR; CDR2 reads FQNEAQ (reference sequence). The CDR3 loop spans 14 amino acids. V lost 3 bases to trimming and J lost 3 bases; unmatched junction nucleotides: 5. The CDR3 protein is CASSFSGTDYEQYF. The CDR3 nucleotides read TGTGCCAGCAGCTTCTCCGGGACAGACTACGAGCAGTACTTC.

The V and J genes are TRBV7-2 and TRBJ1-1, with D maybe TRBD1 (6 bases). The CDR3 contains 13 residues. V gave up 8 bases and J gave up 1 base, with 11 bases separating them. In germline, CDR1 is SGHTA, CDR2 FQGNSA. CDR3 bases: TGTGCCAGCTCCGGACAGACGAACACTGAAGCTTTCTTT. This gives the protein CASSGQTNTEAFF.

The chain has TRBV2 and TRBJ1-3; D ambiguous. The germline CDR1 and CDR2 sequences are SNHLY and FYNNEI. Deletions cut 3 bases from V and 6 bases from J, with 12 bases between. The CDR3 totals 14 residues. Here the CDR3 reads CASSEGYRVNTIYF. In DNA form, the CDR3 reads TGTGCCAGCAGTGAGGGGTACCGGGTAAACACCATATATTTT.

J is TRBJ2-5 and V is TRBV7-8; D is perhaps TRBD2 (6 bases). The CDR3 consists of 14 residues. CDR1 and CDR2 from the germline V gene are SGHVS and FQNEAQ. Trimming shortened V by 5 bases and J by 1 base, and 11 bases separated the two germline ends. The CDR3 is CASSLDGGQETQYF. The CDR3 bases are TGTGCCAGCAGCCTAGACGGGGGCCAAGAGACCCAGTACTTC.

This clone was seen once. The J gene is TRBJ1-1, the V gene TRBV11-2; D unresolved. V was pared by 1 base and J by 6 bases, with 15 bases between. The germline CDR1 and CDR2 sequences are SGHAT and FQNNGV. This CDR3 region has 15 residues. DNA for the CDR3: TGTGCCAGCAGCTTAGTTGCCAGGCTGACCTCTGAAGCTTTCTTT. It is translated as CASSLVARLTSEAFF.

This clone has just a few counts. This chain links TRBV28 with TRBJ2-7; 7 positions match TRBD2. The trim removed 2 bases at V and 4 bases at J, leaving 5 bases unmatched. Germline V lookup: CDR1 MDHEN, CDR2 SYDVKM. The CDR3 contains 14 residues. The CDR3, as DNA: TGTGCCAGCAGTTTAATTACGGGAGGATACGAGCAGTACTTC. This gives the protein CASSLITGGYEQYF.

The chain uses TRBV18 and TRBJ2-7; TRBD2 matches 10 bases. From germline, CDR1 is KGHSH and CDR2 LQKENI. V lost 2 bases, J lost 7 bases, and 5 bases stayed unmatched. This CDR3 comprises 14 residues. CDR3 DNA: TGTGCCAGCTCACCAGGGACTAGCGAGGGTGAGCAGTACTTC. Translated, it gives CASSPGTSEGEQYF.

Written as DNA, the CDR3 is TGCGCCAGCAGCTTGTCTTGGGACAGGGCCAATCAGCCCCAGCATTTT. It specifies CASSLSWDRANQPQHF. This rearrangement joins TRBV5-1 to TRBJ1-5, with 9 bases lining up with TRBD1. The CDR3 sequence is 16 residues long. J gave up 3 bases and V 1 base, and 5 bases lay outside the gene matches. CDR1 is SGHRS, CDR2 YFSETQ, per germline.

V and J are TRBV5-4 and TRBJ2-5, with 9 bases that match TRBD2. The germline CDR1 and CDR2 sequences are SGHNT and YYREEE (reference sequence). J was trimmed by 1 base and V by 5 bases; bases with no gene match: 3. The CDR3 loop spans 14 amino acids. The CDR3 DNA sequence: TGTGCCAGCAGACAAGCGGGGGGCCAAGAGACCCAGTACTTC. This encodes CASRQAGGQETQYF.

This chain uses TRBV4-3 with TRBJ2-1, with TRBD1 matching over 10 bases. Trimming at V came to 5 bases and at J to 9 bases, leaving 7 bases not matched to a gene. The V gene's germline CDR1 is LGHNA and CDR2 YSLEER. This CDR3 contains 14 residues. The CDR3 sequence: CASSSRDRGAEQFF. In DNA form, the CDR3 reads TGCGCCAGCAGCTCCCGGGACAGGGGTGCTGAGCAGTTCTTC.

The V gene is TRBV7-2, the J gene TRBJ2-3; 8 bases are shared with TRBD2. Germline-derived CDR1 and CDR2 are SGHTA and FQGNSA. The CDR3 is 15 amino acids. J was trimmed by 7 bases and V by 1 base; bases with no gene match: 7. CDR3: CASSLVRAGGHTQYF. DNA of the CDR3: TGTGCCAGCAGCTTAGTTAGGGCGGGAGGACATACGCAGTATTTT.

The genes are TRBV6-6 and TRBJ2-6, with D possibly TRBD2 on 6 matching bases. The V gene lost 7 bases and the J gene lost 1 base, with 8 bases spanning the gap. The CDR3 consists of 14 residues. Germline V lookup: CDR1 MNHNY, CDR2 SVGAGI (reference sequence). The CDR3 region has the DNA TGTGCCAGCATGGGGGGATCTGGGGCCAACGTCCTGACTTTC. Residues: CASMGGSGANVLTF.